This T cell receptor (beta chain) appears in the sequencing data of a study of technical replicates of blood from a few donors. The CDR3 is 15 amino acids. V was clipped by 5 bases and J by 6 bases; unmatched bases: 9. Germline V gene data show CDR1 as MNHNY and CDR2 as SVGAGI (reference sequence). Using immunoSEQ multiplex PCR, the repertoire was profiled, and TCRdb retains in-frame clones only, with some absent. The sample lists approximately 75,000 clones; almost 96% were seen once. The V and J genes are TRBV6-6 and TRBJ2-3; TRBD1 matches at 9 bases. The TCR comes from a human donor in good health. Sequencing used T cells isolated from PBMCs. As DNA, the CDR3 is TGTGCCAGCAGTCGCCGGGACAGGGACTCCGATACGCAGTATTTT. This translates into CASSRRDRDSDTQYF.